The T cell receptor (beta chain) under discussion was sequenced for a study of human T cells and chemical hapten exposure (dated by TCRdb to the early 2020s). Regarding the complete study: The libraries were sequenced as a pool, and the TCR yield per sample differed mostly because of small variations in library volumes within the pool. In alopecia patients, the study followed how the peripheral blood TCR repertoire changed in vivo over primary and secondary sensitization to diphenylcyclopropenone (DPC), a hapten. Each blood RNA sample was used to sequence both TCR alpha and TCR beta chains.

Results and caveats for the whole study, not just this receptor: DPC sensitization did not change how many TCRs were above 1 in 1000 frequency, and no evidence was found of alterations in global repertoire structure. Repeated subsampling changed both the strength of the expansion versus patch-test correlation and the threshold at which that correlation became significant.

A few counts support this clonotype. Its specific antigen is unknown. Qualities for individual bases were not recorded, and no much larger clone is one base off. Total RNA was isolated from unfractionated whole blood collected in Tempus Blood RNA tubes. Four or five healthy volunteers acted as controls for TCR sequencing and had blood drawn at day 0, 2 weeks and 6 weeks. Compared with germline, V lacks 6 bases and J lacks 2 bases; bases without a gene match: 3. The germline V gene supplies CDR1 SQVTM and CDR2 ANQGSEA. The CDR3 spans 13 residues, from the cysteine through the phenylalanine. Only the CDR3 DNA stays, 39 bases, in frame from base 1. The library was made by 5' RACE. The sequencer listed for this sample is Illumina MiSeq. During library preparation, unique molecular identifiers were attached to individual cDNA molecules so that TCRs could be counted in a quantitative, reproducible way. Processing in the source paper ran as follows. The median number of TCRs per sample was some 100,000, ranging from 23,224 to 690,600. V, J and CDR3 annotation of the TCR reads was performed with the Decombinator software suite. For PS versus PT1 abundance plots, all samples were subsampled to the same number of TCRs (28,000). Expanded TCRs were defined as absent before sensitization and observed at least eight times at the 2-week time point. TCRdb reprocessing: public reads trimmed at Q25 with fastp, clones called with MiXCR, in-frame beta chains kept. Each entry merges the rows of one CDR3 protein and shows their most common DNA and genes. TCRdb's processing, not the authors' own work, is the source of the V and J calls. The sample yields under 100,000 distinct CDR3 sequences; about a sixth were counted once. The ten largest clonotypes hold 6.5% to 7% of the sample.

The rearranged chain carries TRBV29-1 and TRBJ2-1; TRBD2 lines up with 8 middle nucleotides. The receptor was derived from a female donor in good health. The CDR3 loop reads CSVIAGTYNEQFF. The DNA reads TGCAGCGTCATAGCGGGGACCTACAATGAGCAGTTCTTC.